This TCR beta chain was found in a study of cytomegalovirus exposure and HLA in healthy donors. Regarding the study as a whole: Data from an earlier analysis indicated that most TCR beta V segments were productive either about 87% or about 30% of the time.

Comment on this clone: As yet, its antigen is unknown.

The CDR3 is 13 amino acids. The V segment lost 5 bases and the J segment 6 bases; nucleotides outside the gene matches: 6. Germline-derived CDR1 and CDR2 are MNHEY and SVGAGI. The PCR had 60 Vbeta and 13 Jbeta primers. The method was immunoSEQ multiplex PCR; TCRdb's version includes in-frame clones alone and lacks a portion of them. The sample records more than 95,000 clones, around 80% being singletons. Sequenced input: PBMCs. The rearrangement uses TRBV6-5 and TRBJ1-2; 7 bases are shared with TRBD1. This receptor was obtained from a man between 45 and 60 years old in good health and CMV-seronegative. Here the CDR3 reads CASSDDRVNGYTF. The CDR3 DNA reads TGTGCCAGCAGTGATGACAGGGTGAATGGCTACACCTTC.